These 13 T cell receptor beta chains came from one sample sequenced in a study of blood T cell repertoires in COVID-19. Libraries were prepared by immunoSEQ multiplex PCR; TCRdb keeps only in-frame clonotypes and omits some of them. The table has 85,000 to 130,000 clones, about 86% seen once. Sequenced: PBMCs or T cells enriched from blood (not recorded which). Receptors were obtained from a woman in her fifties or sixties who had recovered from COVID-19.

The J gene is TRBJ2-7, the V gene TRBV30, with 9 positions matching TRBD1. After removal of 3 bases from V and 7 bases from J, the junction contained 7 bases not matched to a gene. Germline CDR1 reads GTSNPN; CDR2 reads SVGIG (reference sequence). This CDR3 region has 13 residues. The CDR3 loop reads CAWSGTGSGEQYF. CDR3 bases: TGTGCCTGGAGCGGGACAGGGTCGGGGGAGCAGTACTTC.

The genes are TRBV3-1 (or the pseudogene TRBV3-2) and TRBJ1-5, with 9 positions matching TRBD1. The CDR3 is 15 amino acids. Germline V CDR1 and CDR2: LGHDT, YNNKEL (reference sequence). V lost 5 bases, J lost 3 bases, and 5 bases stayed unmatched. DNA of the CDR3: TGTGCCAGCAGCGATAGGACAGGGGTCAATCAGCCCCAGCATTTT. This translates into CASSDRTGVNQPQHF.

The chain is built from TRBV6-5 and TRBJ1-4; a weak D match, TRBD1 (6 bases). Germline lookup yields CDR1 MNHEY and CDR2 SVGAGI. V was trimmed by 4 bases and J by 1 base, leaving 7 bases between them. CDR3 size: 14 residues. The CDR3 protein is CASSSGETNEKLFF. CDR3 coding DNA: TGTGCCAGCAGTTCAGGGGAAACTAATGAAAAACTGTTTTTT.

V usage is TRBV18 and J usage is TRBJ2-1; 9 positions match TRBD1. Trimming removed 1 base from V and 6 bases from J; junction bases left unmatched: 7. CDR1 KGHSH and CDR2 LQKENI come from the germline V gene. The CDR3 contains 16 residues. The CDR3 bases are TGTGCCAGCTCACCACTGCCGGGACAGGGTCTCAATGAGCAGTTCTTC. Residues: CASSPLPGQGLNEQFF.

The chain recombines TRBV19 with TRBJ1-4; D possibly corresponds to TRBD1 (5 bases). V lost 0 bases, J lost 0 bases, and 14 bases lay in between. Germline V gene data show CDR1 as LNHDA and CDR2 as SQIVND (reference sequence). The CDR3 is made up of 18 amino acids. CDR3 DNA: TGTGCCAGTAGTATAGATCCCGGCAGGGCGGCAACTAATGAAAAACTGTTTTTT. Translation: CASSIDPGRAATNEKLFF.

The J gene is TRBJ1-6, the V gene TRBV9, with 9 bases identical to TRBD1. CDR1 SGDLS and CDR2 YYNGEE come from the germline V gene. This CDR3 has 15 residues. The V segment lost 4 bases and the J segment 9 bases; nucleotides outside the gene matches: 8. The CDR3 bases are TGTGCCAGCAGCCCATCTACGGACAGGGGTTCACCCCTCCACTTT. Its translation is CASSPSTDRGSPLHF.

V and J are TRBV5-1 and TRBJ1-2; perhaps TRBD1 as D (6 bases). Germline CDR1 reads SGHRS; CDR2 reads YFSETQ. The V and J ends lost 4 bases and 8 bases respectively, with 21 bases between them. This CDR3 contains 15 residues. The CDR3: CASSPALDSPRGYTF. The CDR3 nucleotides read TGCGCCAGCAGCCCGGCCTTGGACAGCCCCCGCGGCTACACCTTC. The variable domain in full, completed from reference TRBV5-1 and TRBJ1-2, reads KAGVTQTPRYLIKTRGQQVTLSCSPISGHRSVSWYQQTPGQGLQFLFEYFSETQRNKGNFPGRFSGRQFSNSRSEMNVSTLELGDSALYLCASSPALDSPRGYTFGSGTRLTVV.

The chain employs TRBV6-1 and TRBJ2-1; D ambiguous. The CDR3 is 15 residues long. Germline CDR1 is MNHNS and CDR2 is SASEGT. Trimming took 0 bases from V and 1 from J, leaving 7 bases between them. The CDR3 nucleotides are TGTGCCAGCAGTGAAGCTGTGTCGTCCTACAATGAGCAGTTCTTC. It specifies CASSEAVSSYNEQFF.

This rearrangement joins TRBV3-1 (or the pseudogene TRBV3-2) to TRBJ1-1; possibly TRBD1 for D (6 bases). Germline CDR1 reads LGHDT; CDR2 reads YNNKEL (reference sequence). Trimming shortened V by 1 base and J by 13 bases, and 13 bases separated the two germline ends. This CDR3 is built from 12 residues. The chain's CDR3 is CASSQGQGKVFF. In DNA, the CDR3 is TGTGCCAGCAGCCAAGGTCAGGGGAAGGTTTTCTTT.

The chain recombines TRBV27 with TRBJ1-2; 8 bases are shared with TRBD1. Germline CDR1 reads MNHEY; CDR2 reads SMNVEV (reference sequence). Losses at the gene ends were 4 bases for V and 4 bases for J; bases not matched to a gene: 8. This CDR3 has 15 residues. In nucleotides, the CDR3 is TGTGCCAGCAGTTCCTCCGGGACAGGAGGCTATGGCTACACCTTC. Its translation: CASSSSGTGGYGYTF.

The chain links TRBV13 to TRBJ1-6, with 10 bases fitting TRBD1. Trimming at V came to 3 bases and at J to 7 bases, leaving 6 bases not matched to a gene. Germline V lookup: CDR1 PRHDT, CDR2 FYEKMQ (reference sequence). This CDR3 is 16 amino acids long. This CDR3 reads CASSFLGGQGNSPLHF. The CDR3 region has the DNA TGTGCCAGCAGCTTTTTAGGGGGACAGGGGAATTCACCCCTCCACTTT.

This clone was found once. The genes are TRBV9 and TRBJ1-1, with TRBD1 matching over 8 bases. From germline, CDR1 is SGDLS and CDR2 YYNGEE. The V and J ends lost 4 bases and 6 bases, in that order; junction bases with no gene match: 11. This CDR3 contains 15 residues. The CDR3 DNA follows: TGTGCCAGCAGCCCTTCGACAGGGGCGAGGTCTGAAGCTTTCTTT. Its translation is CASSPSTGARSEAFF.

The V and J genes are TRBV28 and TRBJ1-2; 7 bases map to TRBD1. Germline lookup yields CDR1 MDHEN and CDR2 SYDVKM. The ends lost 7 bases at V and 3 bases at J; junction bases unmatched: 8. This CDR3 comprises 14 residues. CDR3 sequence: CASTPPTGDYGYTF. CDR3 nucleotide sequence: TGTGCCAGCACTCCTCCCACAGGGGACTATGGCTACACCTTC.